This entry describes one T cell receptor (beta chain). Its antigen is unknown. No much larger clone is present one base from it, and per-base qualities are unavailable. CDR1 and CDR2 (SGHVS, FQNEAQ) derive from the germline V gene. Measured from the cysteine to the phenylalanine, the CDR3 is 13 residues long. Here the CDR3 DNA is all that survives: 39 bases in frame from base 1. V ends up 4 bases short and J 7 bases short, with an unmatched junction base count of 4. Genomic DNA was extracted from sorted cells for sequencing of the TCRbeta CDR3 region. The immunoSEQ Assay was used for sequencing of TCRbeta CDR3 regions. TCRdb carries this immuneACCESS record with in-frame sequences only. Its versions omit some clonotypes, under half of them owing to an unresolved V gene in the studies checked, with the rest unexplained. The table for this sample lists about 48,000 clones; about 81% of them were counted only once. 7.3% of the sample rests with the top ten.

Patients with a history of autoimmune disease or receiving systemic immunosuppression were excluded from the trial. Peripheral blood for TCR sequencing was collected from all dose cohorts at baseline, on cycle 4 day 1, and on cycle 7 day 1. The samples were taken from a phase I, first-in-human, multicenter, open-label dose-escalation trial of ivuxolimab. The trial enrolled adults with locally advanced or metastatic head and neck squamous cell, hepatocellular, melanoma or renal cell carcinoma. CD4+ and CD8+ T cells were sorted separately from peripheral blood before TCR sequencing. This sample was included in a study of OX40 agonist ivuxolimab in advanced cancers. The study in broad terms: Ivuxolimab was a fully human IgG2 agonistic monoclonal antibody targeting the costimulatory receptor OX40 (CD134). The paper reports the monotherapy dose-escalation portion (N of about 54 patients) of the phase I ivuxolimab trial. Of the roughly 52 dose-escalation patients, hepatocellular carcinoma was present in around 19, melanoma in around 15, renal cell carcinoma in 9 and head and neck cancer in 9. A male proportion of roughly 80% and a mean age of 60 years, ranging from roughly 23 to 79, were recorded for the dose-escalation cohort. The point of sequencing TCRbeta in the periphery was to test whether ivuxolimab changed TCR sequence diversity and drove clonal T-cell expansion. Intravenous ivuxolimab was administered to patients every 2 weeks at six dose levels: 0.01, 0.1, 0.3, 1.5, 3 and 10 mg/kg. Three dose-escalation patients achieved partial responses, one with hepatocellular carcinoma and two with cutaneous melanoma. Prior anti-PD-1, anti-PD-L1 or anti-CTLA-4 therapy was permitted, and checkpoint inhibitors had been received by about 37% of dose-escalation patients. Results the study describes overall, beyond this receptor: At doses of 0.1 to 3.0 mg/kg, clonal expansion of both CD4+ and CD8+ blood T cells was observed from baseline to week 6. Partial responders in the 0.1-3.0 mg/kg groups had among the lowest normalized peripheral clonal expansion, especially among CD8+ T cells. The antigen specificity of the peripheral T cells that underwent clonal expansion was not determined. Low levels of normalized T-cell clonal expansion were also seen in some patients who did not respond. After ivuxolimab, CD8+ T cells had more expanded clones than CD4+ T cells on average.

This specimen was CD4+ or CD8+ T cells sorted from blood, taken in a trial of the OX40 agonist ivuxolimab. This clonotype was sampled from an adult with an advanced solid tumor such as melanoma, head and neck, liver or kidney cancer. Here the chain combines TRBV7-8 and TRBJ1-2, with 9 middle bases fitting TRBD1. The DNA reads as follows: TGTGCCAGCAGCTCAGGGACAGGGTTTGGCTACACCTTC. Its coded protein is CASSSGTGFGYTF.